These 12 T cell receptor beta chains came from one sample sequenced in a study of immune evolution from preneoplasia to lung adenocarcinoma. The repertoire was sequenced with immunoSEQ multiplex PCR; TCRdb's copy has only in-frame clones and lacks some. Of over 6,500 clones detected, under 85% appear once; the ten largest clones hold 2% to 2.5%. The sequencing input was FFPE minimally invasive lung adenocarcinoma tissue. These receptors all come from an elderly person with lung adenocarcinoma.

The chain employs TRBV4-1 and TRBJ1-1; no clear D. V lost 4 bases and J 0 bases, leaving 6 bases between the germline ends. The length of the CDR3 is 13 residues. Germline loops: CDR1 MGHRA, CDR2 YSYEKL. The CDR3 region is CASSPLMNTEAFF. In DNA, the CDR3 is TGCGCCAGCAGCCCCCTTATGAACACTGAAGCTTTCTTT.

This clone was observed a handful of times. This chain uses TRBV2 with TRBJ1-2; no reliable D call. This CDR3 is 12 amino acids long. The germline CDR1 and CDR2 sequences are SNHLY and FYNNEI. Trimming stripped 6 bases from V and 3 bases from J, with 8 bases between. CDR3 nucleotide sequence: TGTGCCAGCAGGGAAACGTACTATGGCTACACCTTC. Its translation: CASRETYYGYTF.

The chain has TRBV29-1 and TRBJ2-7, with D maybe TRBD1 (6 bases). The germline gives CDR1 SQVTM, CDR2 ANQGSEA. V lost 5 bases and J 6 bases, leaving 14 bases between the germline ends. The CDR3 covers 12 residues. CDR3 coding DNA: TGCAGCGTTATAGTACAGGGTATCGAGCAGTACTTC. It specifies CSVIVQGIEQYF.

This chain connects TRBV5-8 to TRBJ2-3, with 8 bases matching TRBD1. This CDR3 comprises 13 residues. V trimming: 5 bases; J trimming: 5 bases; junction bases outside the gene matches: 4. Germline-derived CDR1 and CDR2 are SGHTS and YDEGEE. CDR3 DNA sequence: TGTGCCAGCAGGGACAGGGTAGGAGATACGCAGTATTTT. Amino acid sequence: CASRDRVGDTQYF. Using reference TRBV5-8 and TRBJ2-3 for the parts outside the CDR3, the full variable domain is EAGVTQSPTHLIKTRGQQATLRCSPISGHTSVYWYQQALGLGLQFLLWYDEGEERNRGNFPPRFSGRQFPNYSSELNVNALELEDSALYLCASRDRVGDTQYFGPGTRLTVL.

Only a few counts were recorded for this clone. The CDR3: CASRQGEEPQHF. The DNA of the CDR3 is TGTGCCAGCAGGCAGGGGGAAGAGCCCCAGCATTTT. J is TRBJ1-5 and V is TRBV6-6; 7 bases are shared with TRBD1. V lost 6 bases and J lost 8; bases outside the gene matches: 4. From germline, CDR1 is MNHNY and CDR2 SVGAGI (reference sequence). The length of the CDR3 is 12 residues.

This chain joins TRBV29-1 and TRBJ2-7, with D possibly being TRBD1 or TRBD2 (5 bases each). CDR1 is SQVTM and CDR2 is ANQGSEA in the germline V gene. This CDR3 has 14 residues. Between the trimmed V and J ends, which lost 6 bases and 1 base, there was a span of 16 bases. The CDR3 coding sequence is TGCAGCGTCTTAAAACCCGGGACGTCCTACGAGCAGTACTTC. Translating gives CSVLKPGTSYEQYF.

The rearrangement uses TRBV5-1 and TRBJ2-5, with D possibly TRBD1 on 5 matching bases. The CDR3 runs to 13 residues. V gave up 6 bases and J gave up 1 base, with 10 bases separating them. Per germline, CDR1 SGHRS and CDR2 YFSETQ. Here the CDR3 reads CASKVGVQETQYF. CDR3 bases: TGCGCCAGCAAGGTAGGGGTCCAAGAGACCCAGTACTTC.

V is TRBV28 and J is TRBJ2-1, with D possibly TRBD2 on 5 matching bases. Trimming cost V 10 bases and J 0 bases, with 7 bases left between them. There are 12 residues in the CDR3. Germline assignment: CDR1 MDHEN and CDR2 SYDVKM. CDR3 DNA sequence: TGTGCCACCGGGAACTCCTACAATGAGCAGTTCTTC. This sequence encodes CATGNSYNEQFF.

The chain joins TRBV27 to TRBJ2-7, with a possible D match to TRBD1 (5 bases). Trimming removed 3 bases at V and 4 bases at J, with 7 bases between. Germline assignment: CDR1 MNHEY and CDR2 SMNVEV (reference sequence). CDR3 length: 12 residues. The CDR3 DNA follows: TGTGCCAGCAGTTTGAAGGGGTACGAGCAGTACTTC. Residues: CASSLKGYEQYF.

The chain links TRBV4-2 to TRBJ1-1; TRBD1 matches 10 bases. This CDR3 region has 17 residues. V shed 1 base and J 6 bases; nucleotides not matched to a gene: 11. The V gene's germline CDR1 is LGHNA and CDR2 YNFKEQ. DNA of the CDR3: TGTGCCAGCAGCCAAGCTGGGACAGGGGATAGTAGCGCTGAAGCTTTCTTT. Encoded protein: CASSQAGTGDSSAEAFF.

The CDR3 protein is CASSRAGQAEAFF. CDR3 DNA sequence: TGTGCCAGTAGTAGGGCCGGACAGGCTGAAGCTTTCTTT. The chain couples TRBV19 to TRBJ1-1, with 7 bases aligning to TRBD1. The CDR3 runs 13 residues. Losses at the gene ends were 4 bases for V and 6 bases for J; bases not matched to a gene: 5. In germline, CDR1 is LNHDA, CDR2 SQIVND (reference sequence). Variable domain in full (rest from reference TRBV19 and TRBJ1-1): DGGITQSPKYLFRKEGQNVTLSCEQNLNHDAMYWYRQDPGQGLRLIYYSQIVNDFQKGDIAEGYSVSREKKESFPLTVTSAQKNPTAFYLCASSRAGQAEAFFGQGTRLTVV.

The rearrangement links TRBV4-1 to TRBJ1-3, with D perhaps matching TRBD1 (6 bases). The CDR3 is 15 residues long. Germline CDR1 and CDR2: MGHRA and YSYEKL. Deletions cut 0 bases from V and 4 bases from J, with 10 bases between. In nucleotides, the CDR3 is TGCGCCAGCAGCCAAGATCAGGGGTCCGGAAACACCATATATTTT. Protein product: CASSQDQGSGNTIYF.